Below are 10 T cell receptor beta chains sequenced from a single sample in a study of T cell repertoires in cytomegalovirus infection. TCRdb ran MiXCR on the reads and lists one entry per CDR3 protein. The table lists some 400,000 distinct CDR3 sequences, 15% to 20% of them singletons. Material: PBMCs. These TCRs come from a human donor in good health (CMV status not recorded). Some clones in this sample may be carry-over from other donors' samples.

This chain uses TRBV6-5 with TRBJ2-1, with 16 nucleotides matching TRBD2. This CDR3 comprises 17 residues. The V gene end was trimmed by 5 bases and the J gene end by 8 bases; junction bases not matched to a gene: 9. Germline CDR1 is MNHEY and CDR2 is SVGAGI. Here the CDR3 reads CASSLGLAGGPGDEQFF. CDR3 in DNA: TGTGCCAGCAGTCTGGGACTAGCGGGAGGGCCAGGGGATGAGCAGTTCTTC.

CDR3 region: CASSARQGASDEQFF. CDR3 DNA: TGTGCCAGCAGCGCCCGACAGGGGGCGAGTGATGAGCAGTTCTTC. The V call is TRBV5-4, the J call TRBJ2-1, with 10 bases aligning to TRBD1. V shed 4 bases and J 8 bases; nucleotides not matched to a gene: 9. This CDR3 has 15 amino acids. Germline CDR1 SGHNT, CDR2 YYREEE (reference sequence).

The V gene is TRBV6-4, the J gene TRBJ2-7; no clear D. The CDR3 spans 15 residues. Trimming left V 4 bases short and J 0 bases short, with 13 bases between. CDR1 is MRHNA and CDR2 is SNTAGT in the germline V gene. The DNA of the CDR3 is TGTGCCAGCAGTGTCAAAGAAAAAAGCTCCTACGAGCAGTACTTC. This translates into CASSVKEKSSYEQYF.

There are a few counts of this clonotype. The rearrangement links TRBV7-9 to TRBJ2-7; 7 bases are shared with TRBD2. The CDR3 has 15 residues. With V trimmed by 5 bases and J by 1 base, 8 bases remained unmatched. CDR1 SEHNR and CDR2 FQNEAQ come from the germline V gene (reference sequence). CDR3 DNA sequence: TGTGCCAGCAGCCGGACCCGGGACTATTCCTACGAGCAGTACTTC. Amino acids: CASSRTRDYSYEQYF.

This clonotype was counted between two and nine times. J is TRBJ1-3 and V is TRBV6-5; D ambiguous. The CDR3 is 13 residues long. The germline CDR1 and CDR2 sequences are MNHEY and SVGAGI. V lost 4 bases, J lost 4 bases, and 8 bases lay in between. CDR3 sequence reads: CASSSGLGNTIYF. As DNA, the CDR3 is TGTGCCAGCAGTTCCGGACTCGGAAACACCATATATTTT.

V usage is TRBV12-3 or TRBV12-4 and J usage is TRBJ2-1, with no clear D. The CDR3 sequence is 15 residues long. V lost 4 bases, J lost 5 bases, and 15 bases lay in between. The CDR3 sequence: CASSSPYGRNNEQFF. The CDR3 bases are TGTGCCAGCAGTTCCCCGTACGGCCGGAACAATGAGCAGTTCTTC.

The chain combines TRBV5-1 with TRBJ2-2; D gene unclear. This CDR3 has 12 amino acids. V was cut by 0 bases and J by 10 bases, with 7 bases left in between. Germline V gene data show CDR1 as SGHRS and CDR2 as YFSETQ. CDR3 loop: CASSLGVEELFF. The CDR3 DNA reads TGCGCCAGCAGCTTGGGGGTCGAGGAGCTGTTTTTT. The full variable domain, in which reference TRBV5-1 and TRBJ2-2 provide the parts outside the CDR3, is KAGVTQTPRYLIKTRGQQVTLSCSPISGHRSVSWYQQTPGQGLQFLFEYFSETQRNKGNFPGRFSGRQFSNSRSEMNVSTLELGDSALYLCASSLGVEELFFGEGSRLTVL.

This clonotype was found a few times. J is TRBJ1-2 and V is TRBV4-1, with a tentative D call TRBD1 (6 bases). Germline CDR1 reads MGHRA; CDR2 reads YSYEKL. Trimming cost V 1 base and J 4 bases, with 10 bases left between them. The CDR3 loop spans 14 amino acids. The DNA for the CDR3 is TGCGCCAGCAGCCAAGGAGTGGGGGCCTATGGCTACACCTTC. Translation: CASSQGVGAYGYTF.

This clonotype was found a few times. The rearrangement links TRBV12-3 or TRBV12-4 to TRBJ1-5; D is uncertain. The CDR3 runs 15 residues. V lost 6 bases, J lost 3 bases, and 15 bases lay in between. This chain's CDR3 is CASSPSGRNNQPQHF. The CDR3 DNA is TGTGCCAGCAGCCCGAGCGGACGGAACAATCAGCCCCAGCATTTT.

The sample holds many counts of this clonotype. This rearrangement joins TRBV7-2 to TRBJ2-7, with D hard to call. Looked up from germline, CDR1 is SGHTA and CDR2 is FQGNSA. V was shortened by 1 base and J by 3 bases, with 7 bases between the two germline ends. The CDR3 covers 13 residues. DNA of the CDR3: TGTGCCAGCAGCTTAGGTAGAGACTACGAGCAGTACTTC. It yields the protein CASSLGRDYEQYF.